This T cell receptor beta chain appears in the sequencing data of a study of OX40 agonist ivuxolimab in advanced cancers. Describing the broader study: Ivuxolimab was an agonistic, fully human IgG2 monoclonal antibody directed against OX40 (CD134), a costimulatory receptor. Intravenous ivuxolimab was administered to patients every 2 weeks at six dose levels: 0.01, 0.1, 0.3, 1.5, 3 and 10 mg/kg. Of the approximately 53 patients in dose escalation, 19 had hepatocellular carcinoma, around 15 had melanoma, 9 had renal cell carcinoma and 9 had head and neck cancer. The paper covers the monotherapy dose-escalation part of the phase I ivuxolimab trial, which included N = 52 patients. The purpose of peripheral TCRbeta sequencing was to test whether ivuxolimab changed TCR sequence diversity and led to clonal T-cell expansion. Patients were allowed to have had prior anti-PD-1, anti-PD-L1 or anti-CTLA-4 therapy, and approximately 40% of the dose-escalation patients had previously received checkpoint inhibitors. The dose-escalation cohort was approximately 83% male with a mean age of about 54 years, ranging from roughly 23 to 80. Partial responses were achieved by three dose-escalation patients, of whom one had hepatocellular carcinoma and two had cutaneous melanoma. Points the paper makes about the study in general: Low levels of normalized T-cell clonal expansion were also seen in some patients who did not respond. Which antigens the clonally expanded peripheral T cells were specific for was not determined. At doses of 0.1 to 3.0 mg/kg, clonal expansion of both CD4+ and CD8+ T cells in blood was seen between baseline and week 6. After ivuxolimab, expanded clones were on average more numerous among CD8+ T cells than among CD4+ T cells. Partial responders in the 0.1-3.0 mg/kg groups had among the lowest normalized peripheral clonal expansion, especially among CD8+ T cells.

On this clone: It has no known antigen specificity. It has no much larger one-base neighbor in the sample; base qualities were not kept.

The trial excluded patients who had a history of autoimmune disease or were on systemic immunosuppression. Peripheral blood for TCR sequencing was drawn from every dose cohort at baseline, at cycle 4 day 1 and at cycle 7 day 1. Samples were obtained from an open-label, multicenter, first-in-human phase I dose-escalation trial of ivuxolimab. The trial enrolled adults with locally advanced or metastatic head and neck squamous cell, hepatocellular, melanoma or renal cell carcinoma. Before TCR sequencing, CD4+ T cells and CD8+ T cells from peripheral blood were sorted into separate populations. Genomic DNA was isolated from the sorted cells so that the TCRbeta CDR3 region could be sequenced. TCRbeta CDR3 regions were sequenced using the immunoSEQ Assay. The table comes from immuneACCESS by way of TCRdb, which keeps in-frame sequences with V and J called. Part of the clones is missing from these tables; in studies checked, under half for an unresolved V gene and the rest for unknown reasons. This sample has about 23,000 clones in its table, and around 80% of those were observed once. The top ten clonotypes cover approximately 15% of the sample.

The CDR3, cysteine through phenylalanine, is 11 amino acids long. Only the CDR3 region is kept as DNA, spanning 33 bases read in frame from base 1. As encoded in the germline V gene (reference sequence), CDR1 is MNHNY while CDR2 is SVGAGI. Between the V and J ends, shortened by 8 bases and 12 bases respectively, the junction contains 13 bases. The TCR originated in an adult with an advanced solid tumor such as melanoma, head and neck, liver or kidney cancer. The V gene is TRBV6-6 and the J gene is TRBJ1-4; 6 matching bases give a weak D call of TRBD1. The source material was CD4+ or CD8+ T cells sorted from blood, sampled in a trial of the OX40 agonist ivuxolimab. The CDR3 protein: CASSEGGELFF. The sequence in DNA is TGTGCCAGCTCAGAGGGGGGCGAACTGTTTTTT.